Presented here are 14 T cell receptor beta chains from one specimen sequenced in a study of response to subunit inactivated influenza vaccine. MiXCR, applied by TCRdb to the RT-PCR reads, yields one record per CDR3 protein. This table has 590,000 or so distinct CDR3 sequences, 12% to 15% appearing once. The sequencing used PBMCs from blood, collected less than 15 days before vaccination. These TCRs come from a man aged 50 to 59 who received an inactivated influenza vaccine.

The rearrangement joins TRBV27 to TRBJ2-1; D gene uncertain. Between the trimmed V and J ends, which lost 3 bases and 0 bases, there was a span of 9 bases. The CDR3 consists of 15 residues. CDR1 and CDR2 (germline): MNHEY, SMNVEV (reference sequence). This chain's CDR3 is CASSFKGGSYNEQFF. The CDR3 region has the DNA TGTGCCAGCAGTTTTAAGGGTGGCTCCTACAATGAGCAGTTCTTC.

This clonotype has just a few counts. The chain links TRBV15 to TRBJ2-7; 7 nucleotides match TRBD1. The CDR3 runs to 15 residues. The J segment lost 4 bases and the V segment lost 0 bases, leaving 6 bases of the junction unmatched. Looked up from germline, CDR1 is LNHNV and CDR2 is YYDKDF (reference sequence). CDR3 in amino acids: CATSRDRDSVYEQYF. As DNA, the CDR3 is TGTGCCACCAGCAGAGATCGGGACAGCGTTTACGAGCAGTACTTC.

This clonotype showed up just a few times. The V gene is TRBV20-1, the J gene TRBJ2-5; 7 nucleotides agree with TRBD1. The CDR3 runs 14 residues. CDR1 is DFQATT and CDR2 is SNEGSKA in the germline V gene (reference sequence). J was trimmed by 5 bases and V by 5 bases; bases with no gene match: 11. CDR3 coding DNA: TGCAGTGCTGGTAGAACAGGGGAATGGGAGACCCAGTACTTC. It codes for CSAGRTGEWETQYF.

The rearrangement uses TRBV6-2 or TRBV6-3 and TRBJ1-5; possibly TRBD1 for D (5 bases). The CDR3 loop spans 13 amino acids. Trimming removed 8 bases from V and 1 base from J, with 9 bases in between. CDR1 is MNHEY, CDR2 SVGEGT, per germline. Written as DNA, the CDR3 is TGTGCCAGCTGGGGGTTCAGCAATCAGCCCCAGCATTTT. This sequence encodes CASWGFSNQPQHF.

This sequence joins TRBV20-1 and TRBJ2-7; tentatively, D is TRBD2 (6 bases). CDR3 size: 13 residues. The ends were cut back, 3 bases at V and 4 bases at J, with 13 bases in the middle. The germline V gene has CDR1 DFQATT and CDR2 SNEGSKA (reference sequence). The CDR3: CSASASAKYEQYF. CDR3 sequence (DNA): TGCAGTGCTAGCGCTAGCGCCAAATACGAGCAGTACTTC.

This clonotype was seen repeatedly, ten times or more. This chain connects TRBV30 to TRBJ2-5; TRBD1 matches at 7 bases. The V gene end was trimmed by 4 bases and the J gene end by 5 bases; junction bases not matched to a gene: 4. CDR1 and CDR2 (germline): GTSNPN, SVGIG (reference sequence). The length of the CDR3 is 12 residues. The CDR3 DNA sequence: TGTGCCTGGAACAGGGGTGGCGAGACCCAGTACTTC. Translating gives CAWNRGGETQYF.

This clonotype was found many times. The J gene is TRBJ2-1, the V gene TRBV15; 11 positions agree with TRBD1. The germline V gene encodes CDR1 LNHNV and CDR2 YYDKDF (reference sequence). V lost 3 bases, J lost 3 bases, and 1 base stayed unmatched. CDR3 length: 15 amino acids. In DNA form, the CDR3 reads TGTGCCACCAGCAGGGACAGGGGGCGCTACAATGAGCAGTTCTTC. Translated: CATSRDRGRYNEQFF. The entire variable domain, with the rest obtained from reference TRBV15 and TRBJ2-1, is as follows: DAMVIQNPRYQVTQFGKPVTLSCSQTLNHNVMYWYQQKSSQAPKLLFHYYDKDFNNEADTPDNFQSRRPNTSFCFLDIRSPGLGDTAMYLCATSRDRGRYNEQFFGPGTRLTVL.

The CDR3 loop is CASSLDPNTQYF. The CDR3 DNA follows: TGTGCCAGCAGCTTAGATCCAAATACGCAGTATTTT. The chain combines TRBV11-2 with TRBJ2-3; D unresolved. Trimming shortened V by 0 bases and J by 7 bases, and 5 bases separated the two germline ends. The CDR3 extends over 12 amino acids. Germline V gene data show CDR1 as SGHAT and CDR2 as FQNNGV.

This clonotype was seen many times. V is TRBV6-2 or TRBV6-3 and J is TRBJ2-2; 7 bases fit TRBD2. Germline-derived CDR1 and CDR2 are MNHEY and SVGEGT. The CDR3 has 14 amino acids. Germline trimming cut 6 bases from V and 5 bases from J; bases unmatched to any gene: 6. CDR3: CASRAPGGTGELFF. As DNA, the CDR3 is TGTGCCAGCAGGGCCCCCGGGGGGACCGGGGAGCTGTTTTTT.

The V call is TRBV11-2, the J call TRBJ2-1; D is perhaps TRBD2 (6 bases). Between the trimmed V and J ends, which lost 5 bases and 0 bases, there was a span of 11 bases. This CDR3 comprises 15 residues. Germline-derived CDR1 and CDR2 are SGHAT and FQNNGV. CDR3: CASSMGLASYNEQFF. The CDR3 DNA follows: TGTGCCAGCAGCATGGGACTTGCCTCCTACAATGAGCAGTTCTTC.

This clonotype was counted a few times. The V gene is TRBV4-3, the J gene TRBJ2-4; 8 nucleotides align to TRBD2. The junction had 4 bases not matched to a gene; V was cut back by 0 bases and J by 3 bases. Germline V gene sequence: CDR1 LGHNA, CDR2 YSLEER. The CDR3 contains 16 residues. The CDR3 sequence is CASSQDLAGFKNIQYF. The DNA for the CDR3 is TGCGCCAGCAGCCAAGATTTAGCGGGGTTCAAAAACATTCAGTACTTC.

This clonotype was observed a handful of times. The rearrangement links TRBV9 to TRBJ2-1; 14 positions agree with TRBD2. J gave up 0 bases and V 2 bases, and 7 bases lay outside the gene matches. Germline V gene data show CDR1 as SGDLS and CDR2 as YYNGEE. The CDR3 has 19 amino acids. CDR3 sequence: CASSVSGLAGGLSYNEQFF. Written as DNA, the CDR3 is TGTGCCAGCAGCGTTTCTGGACTAGCGGGAGGCCTCTCCTACAATGAGCAGTTCTTC.

This clonotype has a handful of counts. This rearrangement joins TRBV5-1 to TRBJ2-2; D unclear. V lost 4 bases to trimming and J lost 7 bases, with 14 bases between them. The CDR3 consists of 14 residues. In germline, CDR1 is SGHRS, CDR2 YFSETQ. The CDR3 DNA reads as TGCGCCAGCAGCATAGACGGATCTTTCGGGGAGCTGTTTTTT. Translating gives CASSIDGSFGELFF.

There are many counts of this clonotype. The junction differs from germline at one of its ends, possibly a read error. This chain connects TRBV12-3 or TRBV12-4 to TRBJ1-5, with D perhaps TRBD1 (6 bases). The CDR3 spans 14 residues. For the CDR3, the DNA is TGCGCCAGCAGCTTAGGGGGGTTCAATCAGCCCCAGCATTTT. Translating gives CASSLGGFNQPQHF.